These T cell receptor beta chains were read from a single sample in a study of blood T cell repertoires in COVID-19. Here immunoSEQ multiplex PCR was the method, and the copy in TCRdb shows in-frame clones only, minus some. The repertoire holds about 300,000 clones, with 89% as singletons. Input material: PBMCs or T cells enriched from blood (not recorded which). Receptors originate from a man aged 55 to 70 who had recovered from COVID-19. Both conserved end residues are part of each CDR3. Expanded clones are given a class, and other clones once, few, many or no size at all.

J	V	size	CDR3
TRBJ2-2	TRBV12-3/TRBV12-4	.	CASRAGTMGELFF
TRBJ2-7	TRBV18	.	CASSTPRTSSYEQYF
TRBJ2-7	TRBV25-1	.	CASSGPRDRASSYYEQYF
TRBJ2-7	TRBV6-5	.	CASSNANGGTQYF
TRBJ2-1	TRBV28	.	CASSLGRRNEQFF
TRBJ2-3	TRBV5-1	.	CASSFTGPYTDTQYF
TRBJ2-7	TRBV24-1	.	CATSDWTGRQYF
TRBJ2-6	TRBV3-1/TRBV3-2	.	CASSHRRTSGVSGANVLTF
TRBJ2-7	TRBV6-6	.	CASSPFPSSYEQYF
TRBJ2-3	TRBV18	once	CASSPVSSSTDTQYF
TRBJ2-5	TRBV3-1/TRBV3-2	.	CASSQVPSGRGETQYF
TRBJ2-5	TRBV6-1	.	CASSDALRQETQYF
TRBJ1-1	TRBV7-3	.	CASSSGQGGNSEAFF
TRBJ2-1	TRBV24-1	.	CATSGTSGIYNEQFF
TRBJ1-2	TRBV13	.	CASSPDRTNYGYTF
TRBJ2-7	TRBV7-9	.	CASFPPGTESSYEQYF
TRBJ2-7	TRBV7-9	once	CASRRTSGSHYEQYF
TRBJ2-1	TRBV6-5	.	CASSYSPLEDEQFF
TRBJ1-2	TRBV18	once	CASSPKNLGGNYGYTF
TRBJ2-1	TRBV3-1/TRBV3-2	.	CASSHHGSSSRGGEQFF
TRBJ2-5	TRBV5-4	.	CASSSTGVQETQYF
TRBJ1-1	TRBV28	.	CASSFVQGQVYMNTEAFF
TRBJ2-2	TRBV3-1/TRBV3-2	.	CASSQGVVVVGELFF
TRBJ1-2	TRBV28	.	CASSSLNRDTF
TRBJ2-6	TRBV10-2	.	CASSGYRSGANVLTF
TRBJ2-1	TRBV5-1	few	CASSSGLAGGLEQFF
TRBJ2-5	TRBV3-1/TRBV3-2	.	CASSQDQGREETQYF